This T cell receptor (beta chain) emerged from a study of post-analysis software for immune sequencing data. Whole-study results and caveats: The study found TRBV5-6, TRBV5-1 and TRBV20-1 among a few TRBV segments more frequent in patients than controls. Among multiple sclerosis patients, normalized Chao1 diversity was significantly below that of controls.

The ends were cut back, 1 base at V and 1 base at J, with 8 bases in the middle. The CDR3 spans 15 residues. In germline, CDR1 is SEHNR, CDR2 FQNEAQ (reference sequence). With respect to this clonotype: Its antigen is unidentified.

Researchers reported that TCR beta cDNA libraries carried unique molecular identifiers. Some 540,000 cDNA molecules were obtained from roughly 0.93 to 9.6 million T cells. One entry per CDR3 protein, called by TCRdb with MiXCR from the PCR reads. Among fewer than 850,000 distinct CDR3 sequences listed, roughly 27% were seen once. The receptor was derived from a girl aged 5 to 17 with multiple sclerosis. The specimen sequenced was blood. The genes are TRBV7-9 and TRBJ1-5; D is ambiguous. The CDR3: CASSLEGLSNQPQHF. In DNA, the CDR3 is TGTGCCAGCAGCTTAGAGGGATTAAGCAATCAGCCCCAGCATTTT.